Sequencing of this T cell receptor (beta chain) was carried out in a study of blood T cells in healthy people across ages. Study-wide points: Among T cells, TCR beta diversity per million cells dropped roughly linearly as age rose.

This clonotype was counted between two and nine times. The antigen is unknown. It was with a sample-barcoded 5' primer and a J-beta primer mix that a second PCR of roughly 6 to 11 cycles was run. MiXCR was run by TCRdb on the 5' RACE reads, yielding one entry per CDR3 protein. The sample consists of some 900,000 distinct CDR3 sequences, around 48% of them appearing once. Per germline, CDR1 SGHRS and CDR2 YFSETQ. Trimming removed 3 bases from V and 3 bases from J, with 10 bases in between. The length of the CDR3 is 14 residues. What was sequenced was blood. This sequence was found in a man aged 25-45 years in good health. This chain links TRBV5-1 with TRBJ2-1, with D possibly TRBD1 on 6 matching bases. CDR3 sequence reads: CASSWGLGYNEQFF. The CDR3 DNA reads as TGCGCCAGCAGCTGGGGGCTGGGCTACAATGAGCAGTTCTTC.